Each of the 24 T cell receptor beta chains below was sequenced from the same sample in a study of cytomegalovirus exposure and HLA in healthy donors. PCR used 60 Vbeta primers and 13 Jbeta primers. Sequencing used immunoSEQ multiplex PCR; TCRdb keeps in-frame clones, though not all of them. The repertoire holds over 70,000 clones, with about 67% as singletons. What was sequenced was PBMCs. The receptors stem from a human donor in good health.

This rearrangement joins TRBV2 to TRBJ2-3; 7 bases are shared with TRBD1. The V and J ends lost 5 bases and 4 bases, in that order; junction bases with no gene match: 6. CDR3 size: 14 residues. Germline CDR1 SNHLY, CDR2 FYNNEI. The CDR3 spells CASSSGTVSDTQYF. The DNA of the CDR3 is TGTGCCAGCAGTTCCGGGACAGTGTCAGATACGCAGTATTTT.

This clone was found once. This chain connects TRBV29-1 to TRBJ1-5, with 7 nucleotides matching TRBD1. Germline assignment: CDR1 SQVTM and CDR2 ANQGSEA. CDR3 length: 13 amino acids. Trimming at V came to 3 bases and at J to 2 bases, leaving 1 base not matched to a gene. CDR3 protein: CSVDTGGNQPQHF. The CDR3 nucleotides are TGCAGCGTTGACACAGGGGGCAATCAGCCCCAGCATTTT.

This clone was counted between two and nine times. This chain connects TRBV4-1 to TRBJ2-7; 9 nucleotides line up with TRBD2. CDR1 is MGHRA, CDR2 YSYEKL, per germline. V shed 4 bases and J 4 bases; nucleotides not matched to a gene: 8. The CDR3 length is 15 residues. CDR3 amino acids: CASSPLSSGSYEQYF. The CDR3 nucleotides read TGCGCCAGCAGCCCACTGAGTAGCGGGAGTTACGAGCAGTACTTC.

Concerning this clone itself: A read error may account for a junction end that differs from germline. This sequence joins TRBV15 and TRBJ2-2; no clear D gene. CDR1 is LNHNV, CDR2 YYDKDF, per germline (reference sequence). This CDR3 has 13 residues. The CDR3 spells CATSRGSGGELFF. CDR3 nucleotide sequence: TGTGCCACCAGTAGAGGATCGGGTGGGGAGCTGTTTTTT. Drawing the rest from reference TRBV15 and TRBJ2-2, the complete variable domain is DAMVIQNPRYQVTQFGKPVTLSCSQTLNHNVMYWYQQKSSQAPKLLFHYYDKDFNNEADTPDNFQSRRPNTSFCFLDIRSPGLGDTAMYLCATSRGSGGELFFGEGSRLTVL.

The CDR3 region has the DNA TGTGCCAGCAGTTACGGTAACCGGGACTTCCAAGAGACCCAGTACTTC. Protein product: CASSYGNRDFQETQYF. The V and J genes are TRBV6-7 and TRBJ2-5; perhaps TRBD2 as D (6 bases). TRBV6-7 counts as an open reading frame of uncertain function. Trimming removed 2 bases at V and 1 base at J, with 14 bases between. CDR3 length equals 16 residues.

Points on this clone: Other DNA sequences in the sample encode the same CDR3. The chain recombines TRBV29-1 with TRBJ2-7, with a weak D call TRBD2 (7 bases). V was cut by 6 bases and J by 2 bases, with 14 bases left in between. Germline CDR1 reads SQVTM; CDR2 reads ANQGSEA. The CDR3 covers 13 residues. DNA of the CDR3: TGCAGCGTCGAGGGGGGGAGACCCTACGAGCAGTACTTC. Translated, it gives CSVEGGRPYEQYF.

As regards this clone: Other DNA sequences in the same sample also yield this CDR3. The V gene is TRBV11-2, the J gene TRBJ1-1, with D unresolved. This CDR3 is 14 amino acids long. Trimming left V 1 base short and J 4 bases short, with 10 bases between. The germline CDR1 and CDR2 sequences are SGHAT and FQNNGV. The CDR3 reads CASSLGGWGTEAFF. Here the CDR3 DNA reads TGTGCCAGCAGCTTAGGAGGGTGGGGCACTGAAGCTTTCTTT.

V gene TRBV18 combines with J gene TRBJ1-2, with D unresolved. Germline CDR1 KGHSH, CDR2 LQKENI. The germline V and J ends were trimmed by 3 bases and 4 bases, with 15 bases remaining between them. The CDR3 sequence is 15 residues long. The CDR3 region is CASSPGGNRAYGYTF. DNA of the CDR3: TGTGCCAGCTCACCGGGAGGAAATCGGGCCTATGGCTACACCTTC.

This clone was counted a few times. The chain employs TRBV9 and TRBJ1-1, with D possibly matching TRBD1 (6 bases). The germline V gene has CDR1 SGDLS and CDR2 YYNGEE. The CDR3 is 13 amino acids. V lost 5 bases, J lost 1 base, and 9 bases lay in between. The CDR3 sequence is CASSPGQNTEAFF. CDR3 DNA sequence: TGTGCCAGCAGTCCGGGACAGAACACTGAAGCTTTCTTT. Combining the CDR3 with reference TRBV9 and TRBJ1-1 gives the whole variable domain DSGVTQTPKHLITATGQRVTLRCSPRSGDLSVYWYQQSLDQGLQFLIQYYNGEERAKGNILERFSAQQFPDLHSELNLSSLELGDSALYFCASSPGQNTEAFFGQGTRLTVV.

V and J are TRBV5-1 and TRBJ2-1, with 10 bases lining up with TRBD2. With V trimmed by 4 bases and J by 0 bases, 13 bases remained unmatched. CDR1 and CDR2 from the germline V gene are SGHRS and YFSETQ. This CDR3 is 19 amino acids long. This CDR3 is CASSLPRGSGRRSYNEQFF. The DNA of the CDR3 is TGCGCCAGCAGCCTCCCGAGGGGTAGCGGGAGGCGCTCCTACAATGAGCAGTTCTTC.

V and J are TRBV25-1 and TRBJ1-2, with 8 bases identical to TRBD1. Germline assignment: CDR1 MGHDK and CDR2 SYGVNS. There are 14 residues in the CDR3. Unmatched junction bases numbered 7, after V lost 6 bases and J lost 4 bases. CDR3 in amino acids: CASRKTGEPYGYTF. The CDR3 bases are TGTGCCAGCAGAAAGACAGGGGAACCCTATGGCTACACCTTC.

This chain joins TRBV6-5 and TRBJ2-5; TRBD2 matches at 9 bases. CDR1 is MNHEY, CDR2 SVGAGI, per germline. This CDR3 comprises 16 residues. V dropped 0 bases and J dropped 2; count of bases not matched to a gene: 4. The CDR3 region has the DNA TGTGCCAGCAGTTACTCGACTAGCGGTGGTCAAGAGACCCAGTACTTC. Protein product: CASSYSTSGGQETQYF.

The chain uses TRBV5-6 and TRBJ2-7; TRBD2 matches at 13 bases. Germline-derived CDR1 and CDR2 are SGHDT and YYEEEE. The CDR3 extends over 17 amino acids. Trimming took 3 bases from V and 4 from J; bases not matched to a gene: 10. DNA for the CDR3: TGTGCCAGCAGCTGGGGCCTAACTAGCGGGAGGGAATACGAGCAGTACTTC. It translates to CASSWGLTSGREYEQYF.

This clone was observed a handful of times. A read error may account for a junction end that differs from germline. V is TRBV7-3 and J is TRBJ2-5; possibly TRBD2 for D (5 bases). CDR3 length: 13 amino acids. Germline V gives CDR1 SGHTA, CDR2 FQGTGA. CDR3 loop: CASSPSPVWEPNF. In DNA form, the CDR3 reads TGTGCCAGCAGCCCTAGCCCTGTGTGGGAGCCTAACTTC. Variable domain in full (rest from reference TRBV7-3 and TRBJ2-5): GAGVSQTPSNKVTEKGKYVELRCDPISGHTALYWYRQSLGQGPEFLIYFQGTGAADDSGLPNDRFFAVRPEGSVSTLKIQRTERGDSAVYLCASSPSPVWEPNFGPGTRLLVL.

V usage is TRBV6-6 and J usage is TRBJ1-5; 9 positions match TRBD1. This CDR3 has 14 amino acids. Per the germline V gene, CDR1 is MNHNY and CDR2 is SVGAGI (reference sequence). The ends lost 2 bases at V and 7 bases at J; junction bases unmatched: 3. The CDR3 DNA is TGTGCCAGCAGTTACGGGACAGGGAGGCAGCCCCAGCATTTT. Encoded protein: CASSYGTGRQPQHF.

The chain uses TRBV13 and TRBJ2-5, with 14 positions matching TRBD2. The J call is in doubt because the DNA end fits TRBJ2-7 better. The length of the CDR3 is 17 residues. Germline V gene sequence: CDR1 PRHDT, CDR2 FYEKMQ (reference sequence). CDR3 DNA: TGTGCCAGCAGCTTAGGGGGACTAGCGGGAGTATCGTACGAGCAGTACTTC. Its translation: CASSLGGLAGVSYEQYF.

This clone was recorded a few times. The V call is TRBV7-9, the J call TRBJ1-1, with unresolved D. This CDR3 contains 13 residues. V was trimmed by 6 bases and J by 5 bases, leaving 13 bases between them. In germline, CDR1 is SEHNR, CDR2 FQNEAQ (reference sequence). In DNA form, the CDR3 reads TGTGCCAGCAGTCGGACTCCTATTACTGAAGCTTTCTTT. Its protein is CASSRTPITEAFF.

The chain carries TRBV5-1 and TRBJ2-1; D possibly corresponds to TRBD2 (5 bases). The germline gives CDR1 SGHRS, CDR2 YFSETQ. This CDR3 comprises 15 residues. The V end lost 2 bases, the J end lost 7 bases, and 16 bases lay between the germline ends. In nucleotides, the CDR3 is TGCGCCAGCAGCTTAGGACTCCCGTCGCGGAATGAGCAGTTCTTC. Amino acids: CASSLGLPSRNEQFF.

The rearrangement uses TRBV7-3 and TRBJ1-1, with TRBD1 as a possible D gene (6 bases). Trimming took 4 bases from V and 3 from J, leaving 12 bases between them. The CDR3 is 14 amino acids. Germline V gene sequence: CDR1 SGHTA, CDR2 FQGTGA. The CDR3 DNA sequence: TGTGCCAGCAGCTACTCGGGACAATACACTGAAGCTTTCTTT. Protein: CASSYSGQYTEAFF.

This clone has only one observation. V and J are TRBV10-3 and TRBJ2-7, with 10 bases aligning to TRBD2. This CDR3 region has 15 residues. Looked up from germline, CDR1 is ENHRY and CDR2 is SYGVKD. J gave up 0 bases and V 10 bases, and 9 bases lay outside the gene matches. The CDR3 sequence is CATRRTSGSSYEQYF. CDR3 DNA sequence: TGTGCCACCAGGCGGACTAGCGGAAGCTCCTACGAGCAGTACTTC.

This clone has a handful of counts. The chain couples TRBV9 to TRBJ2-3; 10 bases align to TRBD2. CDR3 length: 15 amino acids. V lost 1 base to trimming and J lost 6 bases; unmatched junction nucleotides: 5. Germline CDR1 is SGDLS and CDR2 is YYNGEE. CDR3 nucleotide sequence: TGTGCCAGCAGCGTAAAGGCTAGCGGGAGTGATACGCAGTATTTT. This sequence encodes CASSVKASGSDTQYF.

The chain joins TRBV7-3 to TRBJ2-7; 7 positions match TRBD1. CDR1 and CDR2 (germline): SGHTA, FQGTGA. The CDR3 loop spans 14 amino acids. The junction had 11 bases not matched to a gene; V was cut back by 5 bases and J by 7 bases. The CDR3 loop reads CASSAYPTGSEQYF. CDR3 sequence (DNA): TGTGCCAGCAGCGCATACCCGACAGGGAGTGAGCAGTACTTC.

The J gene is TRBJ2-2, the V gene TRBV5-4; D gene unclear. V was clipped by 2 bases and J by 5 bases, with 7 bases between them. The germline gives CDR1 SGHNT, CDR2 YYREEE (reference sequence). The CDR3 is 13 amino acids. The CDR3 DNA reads TGTGCCAGCAGCTTAAGACAAACCGGGGAGCTGTTTTTT. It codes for CASSLRQTGELFF.

The CDR3 sequence: CASMRTGGTEAFF. The CDR3 bases are TGTGCCAGCATGAGAACAGGGGGCACTGAAGCTTTCTTT. This chain joins TRBV2 and TRBJ1-1; 8 nucleotides match TRBD1. V lost 7 bases to trimming and J lost 4 bases; unmatched junction nucleotides: 5. The CDR3 runs to 13 residues. Germline-derived CDR1 and CDR2 are SNHLY and FYNNEI. Using reference TRBV2 and TRBJ1-1 for the parts outside the CDR3, the full variable domain is EPEVTQTPSHQVTQMGQEVILRCVPISNHLYFYWYRQILGQKVEFLVSFYNNEISEKSEIFDDQFSVERPDGSNFTLKIRSTKLEDSAMYFCASMRTGGTEAFFGQGTRLTVV.